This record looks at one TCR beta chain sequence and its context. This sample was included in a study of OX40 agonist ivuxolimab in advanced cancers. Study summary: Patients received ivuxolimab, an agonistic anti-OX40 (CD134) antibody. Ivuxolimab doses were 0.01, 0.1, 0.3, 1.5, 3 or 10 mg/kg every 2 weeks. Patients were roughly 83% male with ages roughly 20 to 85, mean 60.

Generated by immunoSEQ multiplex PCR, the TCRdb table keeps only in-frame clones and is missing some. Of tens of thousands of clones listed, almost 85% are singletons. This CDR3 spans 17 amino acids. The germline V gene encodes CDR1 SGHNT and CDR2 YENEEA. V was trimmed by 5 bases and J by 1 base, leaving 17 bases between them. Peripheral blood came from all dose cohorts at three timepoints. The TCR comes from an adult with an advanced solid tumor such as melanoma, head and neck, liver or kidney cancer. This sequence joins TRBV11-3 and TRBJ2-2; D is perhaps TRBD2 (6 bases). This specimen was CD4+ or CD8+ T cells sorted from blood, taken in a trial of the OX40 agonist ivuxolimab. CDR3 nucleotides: TGTGCCAGCAGCACCACCTCATGGGGACTGAACACCGGGGAGCTGTTTTTT. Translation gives CASSTTSWGLNTGELFF.